Listed below are T cell receptor beta chains from one sample, sequenced in a study of shared T cell receptors in the human thymus. The protocol was immunoSEQ multiplex PCR, while the TCRdb copy is restricted to in-frame clones and leaves out a portion. The table records hundreds of thousands of clones, roughly 88% of them present only once. The same data also contributed to another study, on human thymus T cells.

The sequenced sample consisted of thymocytes. Receptors were obtained from a boy under two years old with a congenital heart defect. CDR3s include the opening cysteine and the closing phenylalanine or tryptophan. The D gene is left open where the match is weak. Only part of the rows carry a size: once, few, many, or a class if the clone is expanded.

clone_size j_call v_call d_call cdr3_aa cdr3_nt
. TRBJ2-2 TRBV19 . CASSPAENTGELFF TGTGCCAGTTCCCCAGCGGAAAACACCGGGGAGCTGTTTTTT
. TRBJ1-2 TRBV27 TRBD1 CASSPRPPGGSYGYTF TGTGCCAGCAGTCCCCGACCCCCAGGGGGGAGCTATGGCTACACCTTC
. TRBJ2-7 TRBV2 TRBD1 CASNTGTGDSEQYF TGTGCCAGCAACACCGGGACAGGGGATTCCGAGCAGTACTTC
. TRBJ1-2 TRBV6-4 TRBD1 CASSAGQGHGYTF TGTGCCAGCAGTGCCGGACAGGGCCATGGCTACACCTTC
. TRBJ2-7 TRBV29-1 TRBD1 CSVAGDRTTYEQYF TGCAGCGTTGCGGGGGACAGGACTACCTACGAGCAGTACTTC
. TRBJ2-3 TRBV10-3 TRBD2 CAISGGLAGDRDTQYF TGTGCCATCAGTGGGGGCCTAGCGGGAGACAGGGATACGCAGTATTTT
. TRBJ2-7 TRBV4-1 . CASSQEITQGSSYEQYF TGCGCCAGCAGCCAAGAGATTACACAGGGTTCCTCCTACGAGCAGTACTTC
. TRBJ2-3 TRBV7-2 TRBD1 CASSLAHDRGRTDTQYF TGTGCCAGCAGCTTAGCTCATGACAGGGGTCGTACAGATACGCAGTATTTT
. TRBJ1-4 TRBV18 TRBD1 CASSPTAVGQGNEKLFF TGTGCCAGCTCACCAACGGCCGTGGGACAGGGGAATGAAAAACTGTTTTTT
. TRBJ2-7 TRBV4-3 . CASSQYFLDFPYEQYF TGCGCCAGCAGCCAGTATTTTCTGGACTTCCCATACGAGCAGTACTTC
. TRBJ2-3 TRBV9 TRBD1 CASNNQGADTQYF TGTGCCAGCAACAATCAGGGGGCAGATACGCAGTATTTT
. TRBJ2-7 TRBV5-1 . CASSLNSGIVHEQYF TGCGCCAGCAGCTTGAATTCAGGGATCGTCCACGAGCAGTACTTC
. TRBJ2-7 TRBV27 . CASSLAPGYEQYF TGTGCCAGCAGTTTAGCGCCCGGCTACGAGCAGTACTTC
. TRBJ2-1 TRBV5-6 TRBD2 CASSPGTNLSNEQFF TGTGCCAGCAGCCCCGGGACTAACCTAAGCAATGAGCAGTTCTTC
. TRBJ2-1 TRBV7-3 . CAGQGYTPESSYNEQFF TGTGCCGGTCAGGGGTACACACCCGAAAGCTCCTACAATGAGCAGTTCTTC
. TRBJ2-5 TRBV28 . CASSSSPPRAPHQETQYF TGTGCCAGCAGTTCATCACCGCCCAGGGCCCCCCACCAAGAGACCCAGTACTTC
. TRBJ2-1 TRBV10-3 . CAIRNFSSYNEQFF TGTGCCATCAGGAACTTTAGCTCCTACAATGAGCAGTTCTTC
. TRBJ2-7 TRBV4-1 . CASSPFSVRTASYEQYF TGCGCCAGCAGCCCTTTTTCGGTTCGTACAGCCTCCTACGAGCAGTACTTC
. TRBJ1-3 TRBV28 . CASREGSGNTIYF TGTGCCAGCAGAGAGGGCTCTGGAAACACCATATATTTT
. TRBJ1-2 TRBV5-6 . CASSLGGRGYGYTF TGTGCCAGCAGCTTGGGAGGGAGGGGCTATGGCTACACCTTC
. TRBJ2-3 TRBV7-3 . CASSLERATSTDTQYF TGTGCCAGCAGCTTAGAGCGGGCAACTAGCACAGATACGCAGTATTTT
. TRBJ1-5 TRBV9 . CASSVGPGHPGAYSNQPQHF TGTGCCAGCAGCGTCGGTCCGGGACATCCTGGGGCTTATAGCAATCAGCCCCAGCATTTT
. TRBJ2-1 TRBV7-9 TRBD2 CASSFGLAGTYNEQFF TGTGCCAGCAGCTTTGGACTAGCGGGAACCTACAATGAGCAGTTCTTC
once TRBJ2-7 TRBV28 TRBD2 CASSPSGGGEQYF TGTGCCAGCAGTCCCTCGGGGGGGGGCGAGCAGTACTTC
. TRBJ2-3 TRBV7-9 . CASSLRATPADTQYF TGTGCCAGCAGCTTAAGAGCTACTCCGGCAGATACGCAGTATTTT
once TRBJ2-1 TRBV5-4 TRBD2 CASRPASGRSEQFF TGTGCCAGCAGACCGGCTAGCGGGAGGTCTGAGCAGTTCTTC
. TRBJ2-2 TRBV5-1 TRBD2 CASSFSSGRSGELFF TGCGCCAGCAGCTTTAGTAGCGGGAGATCCGGGGAGCTGTTTTTT
. TRBJ1-3 TRBV4-2 TRBD1 CASRGQASGNTIYF TGTGCCAGCCGAGGACAGGCCTCTGGAAACACCATATATTTT
. TRBJ1-2 TRBV27 TRBD1 CASSTGQGVVCYTF TGTGCCAGCAGTACCGGACAGGGGGTGGTCTGCTACACCTTC
. TRBJ2-2 TRBV28 TRBD1 CASSLRTGIGTGELFF TGTGCCAGCAGTTTAAGGACAGGGATCGGCACCGGGGAGCTGTTTTTT
. TRBJ2-3 TRBV12-5 . CASAIENGGTQYF TGTGCTAGTGCCATTGAAAACGGGGGTACGCAGTATTTT
. TRBJ2-2 TRBV10-1 TRBD1 CASSESGGQGGTGELFF TGCGCCAGCAGTGAGTCAGGGGGACAGGGAGGCACCGGGGAGCTGTTTTTT
. TRBJ2-1 TRBV19 TRBD2 CASSVERGGLMGEQFF TGTGCCAGTAGTGTCGAGCGGGGAGGATTAATGGGGGAGCAGTTCTTC
. TRBJ2-7 TRBV27 TRBD2 CASSRSPGLFYEQYF TGTGCCAGCAGTCGGAGCCCGGGACTATTCTACGAGCAGTACTTC
. TRBJ2-7 TRBV5-1 TRBD2 CASSSLLDSPRAGLASYEQYF TGCGCCAGCAGCTCGCTGCTCGACAGCCCAAGGGCGGGACTAGCATCCTACGAGCAGTACTTC
. TRBJ2-1 TRBV9 . CASSDRRDTYSSYNEQFF TGTGCCAGCAGCGATCGCCGGGACACTTATAGCTCCTACAATGAGCAGTTCTTC
. TRBJ2-5 TRBV27 TRBD2 CASSWREGETQYF TGTGCCAGCAGTTGGAGGGAGGGGGAGACCCAGTACTTC
. TRBJ2-1 TRBV5-1 TRBD2 CASSLVRGGAYNEQFF TGCGCCAGCAGCTTGGTACGGGGAGGGGCCTACAATGAGCAGTTCTTC
. TRBJ2-7 TRBV10-1 . CASVSRGEYEQYF TGCGCCAGCGTCAGCAGGGGTGAGTACGAGCAGTACTTC
. TRBJ2-7 TRBV30 . CAWRGTRDYEQYF TGTGCCTGGAGGGGGACTCGCGACTACGAGCAGTACTTC
. TRBJ2-1 TRBV4-1 . CASSQEVARAPYNEQFF TGCGCCAGCAGCCAAGAGGTAGCCCGAGCCCCCTACAATGAGCAGTTCTTC
. TRBJ1-3 TRBV28 . CASSSPGVGVGNTIYF TGTGCCAGCAGTTCCCCGGGGGTAGGGGTTGGAAACACCATATATTTT
once TRBJ2-7 TRBV14 TRBD2 CASSQGGTSGSYEQYF TGTGCCAGCAGCCAAGGAGGGACTAGCGGTTCCTACGAGCAGTACTTC
. TRBJ2-3 TRBV4-1 TRBD2 CASSPTRGSGRETDTQYF TGCGCCAGCAGCCCGACGAGGGGTAGCGGGAGAGAAACAGATACGCAGTATTTT
. TRBJ1-1 TRBV19 . CASILGGGQVFF TGTGCCAGTATACTAGGGGGGGGGCAGGTCTTCTTT
. TRBJ2-1 TRBV4-3 TRBD2 CASSPGLAGGYNEQFF TGCGCCAGCAGCCCGGGACTAGCGGGAGGATACAATGAGCAGTTCTTC
. TRBJ1-1 TRBV5-5 . CASSKAGMNTEAFF TGTGCCAGCAGTAAGGCAGGGATGAACACTGAAGCTTTCTTT
. TRBJ2-2 TRBV19 TRBD1 CASSNAGGNTGELFF TGTGCCAGTAGTAATGCAGGGGGGAACACCGGGGAGCTGTTTTTT